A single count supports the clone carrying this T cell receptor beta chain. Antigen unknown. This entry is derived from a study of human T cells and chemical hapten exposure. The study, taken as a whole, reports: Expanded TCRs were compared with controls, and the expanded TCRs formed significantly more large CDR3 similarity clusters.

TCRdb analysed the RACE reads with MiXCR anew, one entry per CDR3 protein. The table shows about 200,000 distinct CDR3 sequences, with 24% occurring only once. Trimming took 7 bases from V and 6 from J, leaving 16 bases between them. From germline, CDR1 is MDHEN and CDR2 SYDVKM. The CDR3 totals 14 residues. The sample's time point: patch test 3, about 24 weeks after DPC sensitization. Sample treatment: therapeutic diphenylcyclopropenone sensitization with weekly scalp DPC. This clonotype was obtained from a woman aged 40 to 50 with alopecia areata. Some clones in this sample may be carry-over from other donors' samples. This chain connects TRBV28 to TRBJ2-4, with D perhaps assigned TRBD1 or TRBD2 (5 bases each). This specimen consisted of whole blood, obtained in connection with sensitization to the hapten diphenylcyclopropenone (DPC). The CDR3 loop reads CASIDMGVGNIQYF. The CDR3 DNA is TGTGCCAGCATTGATATGGGGGTGGGAAACATTCAGTACTTC. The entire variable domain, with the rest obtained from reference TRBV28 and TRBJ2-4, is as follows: DVKVTQSSRYLVKRTGEKVFLECVQDMDHENMFWYRQDPGLGLRLIYFSYDVKMKEKGDIPEGYSVSREKKERFSLILESASTNQTSMYLCASIDMGVGNIQYFGAGTRLSVL.